Presented here are 27 T cell receptor beta chains from one specimen sequenced in a study of T cell responses to AZD1222 COVID-19 vaccine. The table came from immunoSEQ multiplex PCR; TCRdb's copy has only in-frame clones and leaves some out. The sample holds some 140,000 clones, about 90% seen once. The sample in question was peripheral blood, obtained on day 0 of AZD1222 vaccination. All receptors derive from an adult in good health.

V usage is TRBV7-8 and J usage is TRBJ2-2, with D perhaps given as TRBD1 or TRBD2 (5 bases each). This CDR3 has 16 residues. V lost 4 bases, J lost 3 bases, and 15 bases lay in between. Germline-derived CDR1 and CDR2 are SGHVS and FQNEAQ. CDR3 DNA: TGTGCCAGCAGCTCATCCGGGACGGCGTACACCGGGGAGCTGTTTTTT. This encodes CASSSSGTAYTGELFF.

J is TRBJ2-1 and V is TRBV2; D is uncertain. The V gene lost 5 bases and the J gene lost 2 bases, with 4 bases spanning the gap. There are 12 residues in the CDR3. Germline CDR1 SNHLY, CDR2 FYNNEI. The CDR3 reads CASSPTYNEQFF. The CDR3 DNA sequence: TGTGCCAGCAGTCCTACCTACAATGAGCAGTTCTTC.

The V gene is TRBV9, the J gene TRBJ1-1, with a possible D match to TRBD1 (5 bases). Deletions cut 1 base from V and 2 bases from J, with 15 bases between. The CDR3 contains 16 residues. Germline values: CDR1 SGDLS, CDR2 YYNGEE. CDR3 in amino acids: CASSVIDGAINTEAFF. The CDR3 DNA is TGTGCCAGCAGCGTAATCGATGGGGCGATTAACACTGAAGCTTTCTTT.

The chain has TRBV7-2 and TRBJ1-5; D is possibly TRBD1 (5 bases). This CDR3 has 18 residues. Germline V lookup: CDR1 SGHTA, CDR2 FQGNSA. With 1 base removed from V and 0 bases from J, the gap between germline ends came to 16 bases. The CDR3 here is CASSLGGTSIYSNQPQHF. The CDR3 DNA is TGTGCCAGCAGCTTAGGAGGGACCAGTATCTATAGCAATCAGCCCCAGCATTTT. The variable domain in full, completed from reference TRBV7-2 and TRBJ1-5, reads GAGVSQSPSNKVTEKGKDVELRCDPISGHTALYWYRQSLGQGLEFLIYFQGNSAPDKSGLPSDRFSAERTGGSVSTLTIQRTQQEDSAVYLCASSLGGTSIYSNQPQHFGDGTRLSIL.

This clone appeared once. The chain couples TRBV7-8 to TRBJ2-1; 9 nucleotides match TRBD2. Trimming removed 1 base from V and 9 bases from J; junction bases left unmatched: 1. Germline assignment: CDR1 SGHVS and CDR2 FQNEAQ. The CDR3 consists of 13 residues. CDR3 DNA sequence: TGTGCCAGCAGCTTAGAAGCGGGGGGTGAGCAGTTCTTC. It yields the protein CASSLEAGGEQFF.

The chain joins TRBV30 to TRBJ2-5; the match to TRBD2 covers 10 bases. V shed 2 bases and J 4 bases; nucleotides not matched to a gene: 10. The germline gives CDR1 GTSNPN, CDR2 SVGIG (reference sequence). The length of the CDR3 is 16 residues. This CDR3 is CAWSSPGLAGAETQYF. The CDR3 coding sequence is TGTGCCTGGAGTAGCCCAGGGCTAGCGGGAGCAGAGACCCAGTACTTC.

The rearrangement joins TRBV12-3 or TRBV12-4 to TRBJ1-2; D remains ambiguous. The CDR3 is 12 residues long. The germline V and J ends were trimmed by 3 bases and 8 bases, with 10 bases remaining between them. The CDR3 reads CASSFYSHGYTF. DNA for the CDR3: TGTGCCAGCAGTTTCTACAGTCACGGCTACACCTTC.

The sample holds one count of this clone. This CDR3 is CASSAAGQVVNEQFF. The CDR3 bases are TGTGCCAGTTCGGCCGCGGGACAGGTTGTGAATGAGCAGTTCTTC. J is TRBJ2-1 and V is TRBV3-1 (or the pseudogene TRBV3-2), with TRBD1 matching over 8 bases. Germline assignment: CDR1 LGHDT and CDR2 YNNKEL (reference sequence). The CDR3 sequence is 15 residues long. The V gene end was trimmed by 9 bases and the J gene end by 7 bases; junction bases not matched to a gene: 14.

The chain has TRBV7-6 and TRBJ1-4; 8 bases line up with TRBD1. The CDR3 is 16 amino acids. With 1 base clipped from V and 3 bases from J, the junction kept 4 bases outside the gene matches. The germline V gene has CDR1 SGHVS and CDR2 FNYEAQ. CDR3 nucleotide sequence: TGTGCCAGCAGCTTAGGACAGGGGCCCTCTAATGAAAAACTGTTTTTT. Amino acids: CASSLGQGPSNEKLFF. Looking up the rest from reference TRBV7-6 and TRBJ1-4 gives the full variable domain: GAGVSQSPRYKVTKRGQDVALRCDPISGHVSLYWYRQALGQGPEFLTYFNYEAQQDKSGLPNDRFSAERPEGSISTLTIQRTEQRDSAMYRCASSLGQGPSNEKLFFGSGTQLSVL.

The chain links TRBV7-9 to TRBJ2-1; 9 bases are a match to TRBD2. The CDR3 has 14 residues. V lost 3 bases, J lost 8 bases, and 5 bases stayed unmatched. Germline CDR1 SEHNR, CDR2 FQNEAQ (reference sequence). This CDR3 reads CASSFGLARDEQFF. CDR3 bases: TGTGCCAGCAGCTTCGGACTAGCGCGGGATGAGCAGTTCTTC.

This chain links TRBV28 with TRBJ1-1; 11 bases agree with TRBD1. The trim removed 2 bases at V and 4 bases at J, leaving 6 bases unmatched. Germline CDR1 is MDHEN and CDR2 is SYDVKM. This CDR3 is 16 amino acids long. The CDR3 protein is CASSLGQGARPTEAFF. CDR3 bases: TGTGCCAGCAGTTTAGGACAGGGGGCACGGCCCACTGAAGCTTTCTTT.

The chain recombines TRBV19 with TRBJ1-2, with 9 bases matching TRBD1. Germline V CDR1 and CDR2: LNHDA, SQIVND (reference sequence). V trimming: 8 bases; J trimming: 1 base; junction bases outside the gene matches: 11. The CDR3 has 16 amino acids. The CDR3 region has the DNA TGTGCCAGTGGACACCAGGGACAGGGTGATAACTATGGCTACACCTTC. Protein: CASGHQGQGDNYGYTF.

This chain links TRBV11-3 with TRBJ2-1; no definite D call. Germline loops: CDR1 SGHNT, CDR2 YENEEA. The CDR3 length is 12 residues. The V gene lost 0 bases and the J gene lost 13 bases, with 10 bases spanning the gap. This CDR3 reads CASSLDGQNQFF. Here the CDR3 DNA reads TGTGCCAGCAGCTTAGATGGGCAGAATCAGTTCTTC.

V is TRBV29-1 and J is TRBJ1-2; 10 bases are shared with TRBD1. V shed 5 bases, J shed 7 bases, and the junction held 7 bases outside the gene matches. CDR1 is SQVTM and CDR2 is ANQGSEA in the germline V gene. This CDR3 is 13 amino acids long. The CDR3 DNA reads TGCAGCGTTCCCGGGACAGGGGTTTTTGGCTACACCTTC. Its protein product is CSVPGTGVFGYTF. Filled out from reference TRBV29-1 and TRBJ1-2, the complete variable domain reads SAVISQKPSRDICQRGTSLTIQCQVDSQVTMMFWYRQQPGQSLTLIATANQGSEATYESGFVIDKFPISRPNLTFSTLTVSNMSPEDSSIYLCSVPGTGVFGYTFGSGTRLTVV.

This chain links TRBV27 with TRBJ1-2; 7 bases map to TRBD1. V trimming: 3 bases; J trimming: 0 bases; junction bases outside the gene matches: 16. This CDR3 is 19 amino acids long. From germline, CDR1 is MNHEY and CDR2 SMNVEV (reference sequence). The CDR3 here is CASSLGGEGALTANYGYTF. The DNA for the CDR3 is TGTGCCAGCAGTTTGGGGGGCGAGGGGGCACTCACAGCTAACTATGGCTACACCTTC.

V and J are TRBV4-3 and TRBJ2-7, with a weak D call TRBD1 (7 bases). The germline V gene has CDR1 LGHNA and CDR2 YSLEER. The CDR3 contains 16 residues. V was trimmed by 0 bases and J by 0 bases, leaving 12 bases between them. CDR3 in DNA: TGCGCCAGCAGCCAAGATTGGAGGGGGCTCTCCTACGAGCAGTACTTC. Its protein is CASSQDWRGLSYEQYF.

V is TRBV5-1 and J is TRBJ1-5, with D tentatively TRBD1 (5 bases). Trimming took 4 bases from V and 9 from J, leaving 17 bases between them. CDR1 and CDR2 from the germline V gene are SGHRS and YFSETQ. The CDR3 is 14 residues long. This chain's CDR3 is CASSPSGGEGPQHF. The DNA for the CDR3 is TGCGCCAGCAGCCCATCTGGGGGAGAAGGGCCCCAGCATTTT.

V gene TRBV12-3 or TRBV12-4 combines with J gene TRBJ1-1; D is ambiguous. V dropped 3 bases and J dropped 5 bases, with 4 bases sitting between them. The CDR3 extends over 11 amino acids. CDR3 protein: CASSFLTEAFF. For the CDR3, the DNA is TGTGCCAGCAGTTTTTTGACTGAAGCTTTCTTT.

DNA of the CDR3: TGTGCCACCAGTGATTTTAGAGTCAATCAGCCCCAGCATTTT. This sequence encodes CATSDFRVNQPQHF. The chain is built from TRBV24-1 and TRBJ1-5, with no clear D. V lost 1 base, J lost 3 bases, and 6 bases lay in between. Germline V gene sequence: CDR1 KGHDR, CDR2 SFDVKD. The CDR3 is 14 amino acids.

V gene TRBV7-2 combines with J gene TRBJ2-5; the match to TRBD1 covers 8 bases. The CDR3 totals 15 residues. The germline V gene has CDR1 SGHTA and CDR2 FQGNSA. V was pared by 2 bases and J by 13 bases, with 15 bases of the junction left unmatched. In nucleotides, the CDR3 is TGTGCCAGCAGCTTATTGGTCCAGGGGGCCCTAGGACCGTACTTC. Its protein is CASSLLVQGALGPYF.

The rearrangement links TRBV19 to TRBJ1-1; no clear D. The ends were cut back, 6 bases at V and 0 bases at J, with 5 bases in the middle. Germline V gene data show CDR1 as LNHDA and CDR2 as SQIVND (reference sequence). There are 12 residues in the CDR3. In DNA, the CDR3 is TGTGCCAGTAGGGCAGTGAACACTGAAGCTTTCTTT. Amino acid sequence: CASRAVNTEAFF.

The rearrangement links TRBV27 to TRBJ1-2; weak D call: TRBD1 (6 bases). Germline values: CDR1 MNHEY, CDR2 SMNVEV (reference sequence). The CDR3 contains 15 residues. V lost 1 base and J lost 7, with 16 bases in between. CDR3 protein: CASSLYTGKNAGYTF. In DNA, the CDR3 is TGTGCCAGCAGTTTATACACAGGGAAGAATGCTGGCTACACCTTC.

This clone was picked up one time. This chain links TRBV6-5 with TRBJ1-5; D gene ambiguous. This CDR3 region has 15 residues. Trimming shortened V by 2 bases and J by 0 bases, and 8 bases separated the two germline ends. In germline, CDR1 is MNHEY, CDR2 SVGAGI. In DNA, the CDR3 is TGTGCCAGCAGTTACAAGCACCTTAGCAATCAGCCCCAGCATTTT. Encoded protein: CASSYKHLSNQPQHF.

The chain is built from TRBV19 and TRBJ2-3, with 13 bases identical to TRBD2. The V gene's germline CDR1 is LNHDA and CDR2 SQIVND (reference sequence). V lost 6 bases, J lost 6 bases, and 18 bases stayed unmatched. This CDR3 has 19 residues. The CDR3 region is CASSPTGSGLAGVRDTQYF. CDR3 nucleotide sequence: TGTGCCAGTAGCCCCACGGGGAGTGGACTAGCGGGGGTTAGGGATACGCAGTATTTT.

The gene calls are TRBV18 and TRBJ1-4; D is unresolved. Germline V gene data show CDR1 as KGHSH and CDR2 as LQKENI. This CDR3 is built from 16 residues. V was clipped by 6 bases and J by 1 base, with 15 bases between them. The CDR3 here is CASSPTVDGTNEKLFF. In DNA, the CDR3 is TGTGCCAGCTCCCCTACAGTGGACGGAACTAATGAAAAACTGTTTTTT.

This chain uses TRBV7-9 with TRBJ2-2; D is undetermined. Trimming removed 5 bases at V and 1 base at J, with 11 bases between. CDR3 length equals 15 residues. Germline V gene sequence: CDR1 SEHNR, CDR2 FQNEAQ (reference sequence). The CDR3, as DNA: TGTGCCAGCAGCCCCTTAAACAGGAACACCGGGGAGCTGTTTTTT. Amino acids: CASSPLNRNTGELFF. The full variable domain, with the rest looked up from reference TRBV7-9 and TRBJ2-2, is DTGVSQNPRHKITKRGQNVTFRCDPISEHNRLYWYRQTLGQGPEFLTYFQNEAQLEKSRLLSDRFSAERPKGSFSTLEIQRTEQGDSAMYLCASSPLNRNTGELFFGEGSRLTVL.

The gene calls are TRBV2 and TRBJ1-6; 8 nucleotides match TRBD1. V lost 6 bases and J lost 9; bases outside the gene matches: 10. The CDR3 covers 15 residues. In germline, CDR1 is SNHLY, CDR2 FYNNEI. The chain's CDR3 is CASRARDRSGSPLHF. CDR3 sequence (DNA): TGTGCCAGCAGGGCACGGGACAGGTCGGGTTCACCCCTCCACTTT.